A selection of T cell receptor beta chains follows, all from one sample in a study of T cell responses to AZD1222 COVID-19 vaccine. Some clones are missing from TCRdb's copy, which holds only in-frame ones; the method was immunoSEQ multiplex PCR. Seen here are over 150,000 clones, more than 75% observed once, and the top ten hold approximately 20%. The material sequenced was peripheral blood, taken on day 0 of AZD1222 vaccination. The receptors were sampled from an adult in good health. Each CDR3 is given without its conserved first and last residue.

>TRBJ1-1|TRBV7-8|12
ASSPGGGGGEAF
>TRBJ1-1|TRBV4-3|11
ASSQDAHTEAF
>TRBJ2-3|TRBV18|13
ASSSMTATPDTQY
>TRBJ1-6|TRBV7-3|14
ASSFPGFGRDSPLH
>TRBJ2-1|TRBV5-4|15
ASSRKPTTFSDNEQF
>TRBJ1-3|TRBV11-2|12
ASRGTYSGNTIY
>TRBJ1-6|TRBV12-3/TRBV12-4|10
ASSPGGSPLH
>TRBJ1-2|TRBV30|10
AWRVGGYGYT
>TRBJ1-2|TRBV7-2|11
ASSSRETHGYT
>TRBJ1-4|TRBV11-2|12
ASAIQDLTGKLF
>TRBJ1-1|TRBV2|12
ASRASDRAREAF
>TRBJ2-7|TRBV9|13
ASSTDDGPLYEQY
>TRBJ1-4|TRBV20-1|12
SAIDRQGYEKLF
>TRBJ2-7|TRBV3-1/TRBV3-2|12
ASISSEGETEQY
>TRBJ2-7|TRBV7-6|11
ASTSSGAYEQY
>TRBJ2-4|TRBV6-6|15
ASRRGGEIRPKNIQY
>TRBJ1-5|TRBV27|12
ASSPGVGNQPQH
>TRBJ2-3|TRBV6-2/TRBV6-3|9
ASSLVGTQY
>TRBJ1-2|TRBV27|12
ASSLQGANYGYT
>TRBJ1-6|TRBV5-1|11
ASSFQVGSPLH
>TRBJ2-2|TRBV5-6|13
ASSGGGPDTGELF
>TRBJ1-5|TRBV7-8|14
ASSYYPDRGGQPQH
>TRBJ1-6|TRBV10-1|10
ASSDTGSPLH
>TRBJ2-1|TRBV6-5|11
ASKGGRANEQF
>TRBJ1-4|TRBV28|13
ASSKVEGGNEKLF
>TRBJ1-5|TRBV2|11
ASRGQGDQPQH
>TRBJ1-3|TRBV7-9|9
ASSFKDTIY
>TRBJ2-1|TRBV11-1|12
ASSRDRALDEQF
>TRBJ2-3|TRBV16|13
ASSQGQASTDTQY
>TRBJ1-2|TRBV7-9|13
ASSPLGGVPYGYT
>TRBJ2-1|TRBV9|14
ASSVGGTSSYNEQF
>TRBJ1-2|TRBV21-1|11
ASSKRLEGGYT
>TRBJ1-1|TRBV5-6|14
ASSFRQGNVDTEAF
>TRBJ1-5|TRBV6-6|14
ASSYPGTVGNQPQH
>TRBJ1-5|TRBV18|13
ASSPETLRGQPQH
>TRBJ2-7|TRBV18|13
ASSPPSDRGDEQY
>TRBJ1-3|TRBV30|9
AGPIRNTIY
>TRBJ2-1|TRBV19|13
ATGGSRATYNEQF
>TRBJ2-3|TRBV2|12
ASKEREGGDTQY
>TRBJ1-5|TRBV10-2|13
ASTPLRGSNQPQH
>TRBJ1-5|TRBV28|13
ASSPTGGSNQPQH
>TRBJ1-5|TRBV5-4|13
ASSLGPPADQPQH
>TRBJ2-2|TRBV4-1|13
ASSQDINRGGELF
>TRBJ2-4|TRBV27|13
ASSPWGGAKNIQY
>TRBJ2-7|TRBV6-2/TRBV6-3|11
ASSWGQAYEQY
>TRBJ1-2|TRBV12-3/TRBV12-4|10
ASSLGQRGYT
>TRBJ1-2|TRBV14|12
ASSQLTVAGGYT
>TRBJ2-1|TRBV28|15
ASSPRGFRRWNNEQF
>TRBJ1-1|TRBV7-6|12
ASSRTGPGTEAF
>TRBJ2-7|TRBV5-1|10
ASSLIGDKQY
>TRBJ2-3|TRBV5-1|13
ASSLSPLGTDTQY
>TRBJ2-7|TRBV5-1|14
ASSPVRDRVTYEQY
>TRBJ2-3|TRBV5-8|13
ASSSDGSSTDTQY
>TRBJ2-7|TRBV19|11
ASNPSGTYEQY
>TRBJ2-7|TRBV5-1|12
ASSWAAGSYEQY
>TRBJ2-5|TRBV5-1|12
ASGNRWGQETQY
>TRBJ2-2|TRBV6-5|14
ASSYPAGGGTGELF